One TCR beta chain is described in this entry. This sample stems from a study of shared clonotypes between healthy human individuals. Assay: immunoSEQ multiplex PCR; the TCRdb copy retains only in-frame clones and omits some. The sample holds 2 million to 2.5 million clones, approximately 93% seen once. The CDR3 sequence is 15 residues long. Germline V gives CDR1 MDHEN, CDR2 SYDVKM. V lost 6 bases and J lost 8, with 19 bases in between. The receptor was derived from a man between 18 and 29 years old in good health. Some clones in this sample may be carry-over from other donors' samples. The chain has TRBV28 and TRBJ1-4; D is possibly TRBD1 (6 bases). The sample comprised naive CD4+ T cells from PBMCs. Subset in this sample: CD45RA+ positively selected. CDR3 sequence: CASRNGGGSEEKLFF. The CDR3, as DNA: TGTGCCAGCAGGAATGGGGGGGGCAGTGAGGAAAAACTGTTTTTT.